The clone carrying this T cell receptor (beta chain) was seen only a few times. Antigen: not known. V lost 1 base to trimming and J lost 6 bases, with 16 bases between them. CDR3 length equals 16 residues. The germline V gene has CDR1 MDHEN and CDR2 SYDVKM. These data come from a study of identical twins. General study results and limits: Low generation-probability sequences were in excess among twin-shared out-of-frame alpha sequences.

Everyone who donated was a healthy Caucasian. Template switching (which added a universal primer site) was used, and cDNA carried unique molecular identifiers. TCRdb redid the calling of the 5' RACE reads with MiXCR, one entry per CDR3 protein. Of 400,000 to 500,000 distinct CDR3 sequences listed, approximately 17% are singletons. The TCR originated in a man between 50 and 59 years old in good health. The J gene is TRBJ2-1, the V gene TRBV28; D is undetermined. The sample consisted of naive T cells sorted from blood. CDR3 residues: CASSLFSVRWGNEQFF. The CDR3 DNA follows: TGTGCCAGCAGTTTATTCTCAGTGAGGTGGGGCAATGAGCAGTTCTTC.